This T cell receptor (beta chain) came from a study of metastatic and nonmetastatic thyroid tumors. Across the whole study: Malignant and benign thyroid patients had repertoires compared in peripheral blood and tumor or nodule tissue. General study points: According to reports, the diversity of TCR beta was significantly higher in malignant thyroid tumors than in benign nodules, and this held in both blood and tumor samples.

CDR1 is GTSNPN, CDR2 SVGIG, per germline (reference sequence). V gave up 5 bases and J gave up 3 bases, with 14 bases separating them. The CDR3 contains 13 residues. In this sample, this clone turned up a few times. As yet, its antigen is unknown. TCRdb re-called the PCR reads through MiXCR. This sample has about 16,000 clones, with roughly 31% found just once. The entire patient cohort was treatment-naive prior to thyroid surgery. The receptor's source is a female donor with papillary thyroid cancer or a benign thyroid nodule (not recorded which). Some clones in this sample may be carry-over from other donors' samples. V is TRBV30 and J is TRBJ2-7; D is possibly TRBD1 (6 bases). Material for sequencing was blood. CDR3 amino acids: CAWLNRASYEQYF. For the CDR3, the DNA is TGTGCCTGGCTAAACAGGGCGAGCTACGAGCAGTACTTC.